The 4 T cell receptor beta chains presented below share a single source sample, sequenced in a study of blood T cell repertoires in COVID-19. Only in-frame clones appear in the TCRdb table, and some are missing; sequencing was by immunoSEQ multiplex PCR. The data show about 210,000 clones, about four fifths seen once. Sequences were obtained from peripheral blood. The receptors come from a woman between 45 and 60 years old with active or convalescent COVID-19.

This clone was counted a single time. The CDR3 sequence is CSARVRNEQFF. The DNA of the CDR3 is TGCAGTGCTAGAGTACGGAATGAGCAGTTCTTC. The chain has TRBV20-1 and TRBJ2-1; D unclear. Germline V gene sequence: CDR1 DFQATT, CDR2 SNEGSKA (reference sequence). CDR3 length: 11 residues. Trimming stripped 1 base from V and 7 bases from J, with 5 bases between.

This sequence joins TRBV7-9 and TRBJ2-3, with TRBD2 matching 9 bases. This CDR3 is built from 16 residues. Looked up from germline, CDR1 is SEHNR and CDR2 is FQNEAQ (reference sequence). The V gene end was trimmed by 1 base and the J gene end by 4 bases; junction bases not matched to a gene: 6. The CDR3 reads CASSLGAGGWADTQYF. In DNA, the CDR3 is TGTGCCAGCAGCTTAGGAGCGGGAGGTTGGGCAGATACGCAGTATTTT. The full variable domain, its missing parts supplied by reference TRBV7-9 and TRBJ2-3, is DTGVSQNPRHKITKRGQNVTFRCDPISEHNRLYWYRQTLGQGPEFLTYFQNEAQLEKSRLLSDRFSAERPKGSFSTLEIQRTEQGDSAMYLCASSLGAGGWADTQYFGPGTRLTVL.

The chain has TRBV6-5 and TRBJ2-7; D is unresolved. Germline V gene lookup returns CDR1 MNHEY and CDR2 SVGAGI. This CDR3 contains 13 residues. Trimming removed 5 bases at V and 2 bases at J, with 10 bases between. The CDR3 sequence is CASSQSYPYEQYF. The CDR3 DNA follows: TGTGCCAGCAGTCAGTCGTACCCCTACGAGCAGTACTTC.

V and J are TRBV12-5 and TRBJ1-2; 7 nucleotides agree with TRBD1. From germline, CDR1 is LGHNT and CDR2 FRNRAP. The CDR3 spans 15 residues. V was clipped by 4 bases and J by 5 bases; unmatched bases: 10. CDR3 DNA: TGTGCTAGTGGTTCGGTAGGACAGGACGGATATGGCTACACCTTC. This codes for CASGSVGQDGYGYTF.